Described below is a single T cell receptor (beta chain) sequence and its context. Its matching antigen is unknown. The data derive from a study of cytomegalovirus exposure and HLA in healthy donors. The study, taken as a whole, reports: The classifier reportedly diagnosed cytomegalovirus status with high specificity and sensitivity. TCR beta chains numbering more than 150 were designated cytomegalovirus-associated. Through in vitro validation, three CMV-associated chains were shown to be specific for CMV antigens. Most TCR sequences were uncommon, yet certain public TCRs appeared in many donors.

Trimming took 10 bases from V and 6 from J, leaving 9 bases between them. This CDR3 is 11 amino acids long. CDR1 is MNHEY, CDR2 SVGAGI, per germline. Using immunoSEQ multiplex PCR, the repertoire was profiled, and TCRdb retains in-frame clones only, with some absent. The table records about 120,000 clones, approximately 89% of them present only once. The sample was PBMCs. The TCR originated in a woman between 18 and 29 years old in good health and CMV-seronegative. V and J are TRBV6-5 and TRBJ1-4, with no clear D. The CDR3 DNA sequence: TGTGCCACGGGGATTTATGAAAAACTGTTTTTT. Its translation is CATGIYEKLFF.